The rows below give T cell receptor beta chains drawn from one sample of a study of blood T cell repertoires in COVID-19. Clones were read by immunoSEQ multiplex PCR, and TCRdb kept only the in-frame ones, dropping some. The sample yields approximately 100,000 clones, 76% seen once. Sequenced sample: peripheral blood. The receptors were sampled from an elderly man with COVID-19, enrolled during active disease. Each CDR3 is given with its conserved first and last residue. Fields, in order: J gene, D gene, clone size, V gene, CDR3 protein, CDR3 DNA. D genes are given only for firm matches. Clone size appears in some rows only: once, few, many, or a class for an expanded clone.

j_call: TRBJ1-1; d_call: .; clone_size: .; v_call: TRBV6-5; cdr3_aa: CASSSPVNTEAFF; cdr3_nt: TGTGCCAGCAGTTCCCCAGTGAACACTGAAGCTTTCTTT
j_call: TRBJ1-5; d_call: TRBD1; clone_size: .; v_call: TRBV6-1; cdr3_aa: CASSFDRDRQPQHF; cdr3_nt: TGTGCCAGCAGCTTCGACAGGGACCGGCAGCCCCAGCATTTT
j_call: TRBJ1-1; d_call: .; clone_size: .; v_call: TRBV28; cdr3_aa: CASRFTGLGTEAFF; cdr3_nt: TGTGCCAGCAGATTTACAGGGCTAGGCACTGAAGCTTTCTTT
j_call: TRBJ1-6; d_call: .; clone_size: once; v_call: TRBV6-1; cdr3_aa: CASSEGAGFSPLHF; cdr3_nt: TGTGCCAGCAGTGAGGGGGCGGGCTTCTCACCCCTCCACTTT
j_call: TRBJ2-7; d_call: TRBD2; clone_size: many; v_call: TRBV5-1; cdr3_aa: CASSLALVAGVGDEQYF; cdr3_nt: TGCGCCAGCAGCTTGGCCTTGGTCGCGGGAGTAGGCGACGAGCAGTACTTC
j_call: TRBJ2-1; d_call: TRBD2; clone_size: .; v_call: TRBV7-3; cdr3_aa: CASSSVTSGRDSEQFF; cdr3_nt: TGTGCCAGCAGCTCCGTGACTAGCGGGAGGGACAGTGAGCAGTTCTTC
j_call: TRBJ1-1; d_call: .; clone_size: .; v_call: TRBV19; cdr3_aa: CASSPYLLGQRVNTEAFF; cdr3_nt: TGTGCCAGTAGTCCTTACTTATTGGGGCAGCGCGTGAACACTGAAGCTTTCTTT
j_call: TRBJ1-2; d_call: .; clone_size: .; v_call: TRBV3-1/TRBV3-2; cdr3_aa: CASSQRQNYGYTF; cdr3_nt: TGTGCCAGCAGCCAAAGACAGAACTATGGCTACACCTTC
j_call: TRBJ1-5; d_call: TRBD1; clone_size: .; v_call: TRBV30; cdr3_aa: CAWSRTGGWESNQPQHF; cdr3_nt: TGTGCCTGGAGTCGGACAGGAGGATGGGAGAGTAATCAGCCCCAGCATTTT
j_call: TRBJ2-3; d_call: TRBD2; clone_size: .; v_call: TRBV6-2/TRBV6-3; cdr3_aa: CASSPPTSGRGTDTQYF; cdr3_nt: TGTGCCAGCAGCCCACCGACTAGCGGGAGAGGCACAGATACGCAGTATTTT
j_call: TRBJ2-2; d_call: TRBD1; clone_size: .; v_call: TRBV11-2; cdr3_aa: CASSLQEGAFGELFF; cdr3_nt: TGTGCCAGCAGCTTGCAAGAGGGGGCGTTCGGGGAGCTGTTTTTT
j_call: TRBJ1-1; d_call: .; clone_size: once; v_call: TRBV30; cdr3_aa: CAWLMAAEAFF; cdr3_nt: TGTGCCTGGTTGATGGCCGCTGAAGCTTTCTTT
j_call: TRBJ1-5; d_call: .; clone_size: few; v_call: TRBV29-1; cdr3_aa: CSVGGQENQPQHF; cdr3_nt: TGCAGCGTTGGGGGGCAGGAGAATCAGCCCCAGCATTTT
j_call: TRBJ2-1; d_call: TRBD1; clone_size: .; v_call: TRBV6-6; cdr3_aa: CASSLGQGVYNEQFF; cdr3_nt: TGTGCCAGCAGTTTGGGACAGGGGGTCTACAATGAGCAGTTCTTC
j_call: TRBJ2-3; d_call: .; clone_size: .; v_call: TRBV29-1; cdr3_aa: CSVGGGQGTDTQYF; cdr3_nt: TGCAGCGTTGGGGGGGGACAGGGCACAGATACGCAGTATTTT
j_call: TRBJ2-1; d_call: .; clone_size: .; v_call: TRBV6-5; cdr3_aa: CASSYSLGRGNEQFF; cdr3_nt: TGTGCCAGCAGTTACTCGCTCGGAAGGGGAAATGAGCAGTTCTTC
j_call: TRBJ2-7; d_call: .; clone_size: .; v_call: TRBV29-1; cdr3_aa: CSVLSGDSYEQYF; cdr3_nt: TGCAGCGTTCTTAGCGGAGATTCCTACGAGCAGTACTTC
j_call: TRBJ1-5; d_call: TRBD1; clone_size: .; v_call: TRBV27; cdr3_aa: CASSLAPTGGQPQHF; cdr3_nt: TGTGCCAGCAGTTTAGCCCCGACAGGGGGTCAGCCCCAGCATTTT
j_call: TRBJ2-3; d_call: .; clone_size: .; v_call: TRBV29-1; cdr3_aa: CSVPGRRSTDTQYF; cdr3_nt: TGCAGCGTTCCGGGGAGGCGAAGCACAGATACGCAGTATTTT
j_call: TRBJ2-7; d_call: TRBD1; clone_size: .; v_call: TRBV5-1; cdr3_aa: CASSLKGQGYEQYF; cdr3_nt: TGCGCCAGCAGCTTGAAGGGACAGGGTTACGAGCAGTACTTC
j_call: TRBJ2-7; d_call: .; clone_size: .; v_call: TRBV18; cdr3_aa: CASSPPGDLDNYEQYF; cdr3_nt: TGTGCCAGCTCACCCCCAGGGGACCTAGACAACTACGAGCAGTACTTC
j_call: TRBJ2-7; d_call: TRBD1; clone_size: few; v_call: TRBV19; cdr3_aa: CASSRTGGAESYEQYF; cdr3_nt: TGTGCCAGTAGTAGGACAGGGGGCGCAGAATCCTACGAGCAGTACTTC
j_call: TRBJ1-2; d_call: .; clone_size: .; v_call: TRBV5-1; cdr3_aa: CASSFQGSNYGYTF; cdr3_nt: TGCGCCAGCAGCTTCCAGGGGTCTAACTATGGCTACACCTTC
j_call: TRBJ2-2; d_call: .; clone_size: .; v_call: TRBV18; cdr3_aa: CASSPQTGRNTGELFF; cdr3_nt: TGTGCCAGCTCACCTCAAACAGGGAGAAACACCGGGGAGCTGTTTTTT
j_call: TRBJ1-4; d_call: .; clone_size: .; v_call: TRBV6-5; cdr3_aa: CASRPHPDEKLFF; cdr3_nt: TGTGCCAGCAGACCACACCCCGATGAAAAACTGTTTTTT
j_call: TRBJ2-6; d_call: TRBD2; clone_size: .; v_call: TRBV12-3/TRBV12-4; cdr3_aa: CASSLVAGEDLTF; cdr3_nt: TGTGCCAGCAGTTTAGTAGCGGGGGAGGACCTGACTTTC
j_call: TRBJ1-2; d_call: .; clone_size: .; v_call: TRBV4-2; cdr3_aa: CASSQDVGRRYGYTF; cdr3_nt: TGTGCCAGCAGCCAAGATGTGGGTAGGCGGTATGGCTACACCTTC
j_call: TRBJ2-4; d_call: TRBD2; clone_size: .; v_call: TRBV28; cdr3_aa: CASSLLRREGQENIQYF; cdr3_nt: TGTGCCAGCAGTTTATTACGGCGGGAGGGTCAGGAAAACATTCAGTACTTC
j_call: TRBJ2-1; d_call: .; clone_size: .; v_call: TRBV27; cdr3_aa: CASSSSWSSYNEQFF; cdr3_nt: TGTGCCAGCAGTTCTTCTTGGAGCTCCTACAATGAGCAGTTCTTC
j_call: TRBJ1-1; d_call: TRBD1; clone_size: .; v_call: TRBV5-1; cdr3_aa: CASRAGTANTEAFF; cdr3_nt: TGCGCCAGCAGGGCCGGGACAGCGAACACTGAAGCTTTCTTT
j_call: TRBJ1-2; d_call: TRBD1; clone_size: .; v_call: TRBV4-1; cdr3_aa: CASSRKESTGGVGSYGYTF; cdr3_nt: TGCGCCAGCAGCCGCAAGGAGTCGACAGGGGGAGTGGGTAGCTATGGCTACACCTTC
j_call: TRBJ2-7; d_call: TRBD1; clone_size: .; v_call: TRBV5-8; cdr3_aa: CASNLGDRISREQYF; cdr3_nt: TGTGCCAGCAACCTCGGGGACAGAATTAGCAGAGAGCAGTACTTC
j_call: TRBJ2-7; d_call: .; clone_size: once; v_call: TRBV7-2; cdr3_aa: CASSFRASAGEQYF; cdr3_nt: TGTGCCAGCAGCTTTCGAGCTAGCGCTGGTGAGCAGTACTTC
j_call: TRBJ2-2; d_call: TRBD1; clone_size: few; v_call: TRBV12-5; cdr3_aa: CASGFLQGVVGELFF; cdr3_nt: TGTGCTAGTGGTTTTTTACAGGGGGTCGTCGGGGAGCTGTTTTTT
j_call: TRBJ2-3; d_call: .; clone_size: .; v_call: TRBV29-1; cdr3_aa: CSGTQGTDTQYF; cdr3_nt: TGCAGCGGCACACAGGGTACAGATACGCAGTATTTT
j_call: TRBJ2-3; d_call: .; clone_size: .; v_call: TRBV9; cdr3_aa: CASSGGHVSSTDTQYF; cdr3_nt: TGTGCCAGCAGCGGGGGACATGTCTCCAGCACAGATACGCAGTATTTT
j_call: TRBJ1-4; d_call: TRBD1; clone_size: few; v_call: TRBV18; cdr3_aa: CASSPQGAGSNEKLFF; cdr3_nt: TGTGCCAGCTCACCCCAGGGGGCAGGATCTAATGAAAAACTGTTTTTT
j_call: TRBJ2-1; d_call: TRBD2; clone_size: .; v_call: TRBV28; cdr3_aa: CASLPAGTSGYNEQFF; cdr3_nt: TGTGCCAGCTTACCCGCGGGGACTAGCGGATACAATGAGCAGTTCTTC
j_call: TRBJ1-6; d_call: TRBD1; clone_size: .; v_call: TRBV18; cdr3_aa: CASSGGQGEDSPLHF; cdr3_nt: TGTGCCAGCTCAGGAGGACAGGGGGAAGATTCACCCCTCCACTTT
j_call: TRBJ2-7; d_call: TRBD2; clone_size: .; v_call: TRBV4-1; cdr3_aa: CASSQDEASGRVQQYF; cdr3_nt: TGCGCCAGCAGCCAAGATGAGGCTAGCGGGAGGGTTCAGCAGTACTTC
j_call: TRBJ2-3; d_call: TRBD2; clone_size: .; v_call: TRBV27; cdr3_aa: CASSPSGRADTQYF; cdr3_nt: TGTGCCAGCAGTCCTAGCGGGAGGGCAGATACGCAGTATTTT
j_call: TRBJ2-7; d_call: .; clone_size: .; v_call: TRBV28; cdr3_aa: CASSLQGSLRYEQYF; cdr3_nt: TGTGCCAGCAGTTTACAGGGTTCCCTCCGCTACGAGCAGTACTTC
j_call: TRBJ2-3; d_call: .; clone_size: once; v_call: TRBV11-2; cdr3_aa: CASSRVRADTQYF; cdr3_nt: TGTGCCAGCAGCCGAGTCAGGGCAGATACGCAGTATTTT
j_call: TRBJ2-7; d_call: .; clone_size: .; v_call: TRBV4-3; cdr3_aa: CASSQDRAIGRQYF; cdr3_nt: TGCGCCAGCAGCCAAGATAGGGCGATTGGGAGGCAGTACTTC
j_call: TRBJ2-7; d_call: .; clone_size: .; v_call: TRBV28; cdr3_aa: CASRLDTDYEQYF; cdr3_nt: TGTGCCAGCAGGCTCGACACCGATTACGAGCAGTACTTC